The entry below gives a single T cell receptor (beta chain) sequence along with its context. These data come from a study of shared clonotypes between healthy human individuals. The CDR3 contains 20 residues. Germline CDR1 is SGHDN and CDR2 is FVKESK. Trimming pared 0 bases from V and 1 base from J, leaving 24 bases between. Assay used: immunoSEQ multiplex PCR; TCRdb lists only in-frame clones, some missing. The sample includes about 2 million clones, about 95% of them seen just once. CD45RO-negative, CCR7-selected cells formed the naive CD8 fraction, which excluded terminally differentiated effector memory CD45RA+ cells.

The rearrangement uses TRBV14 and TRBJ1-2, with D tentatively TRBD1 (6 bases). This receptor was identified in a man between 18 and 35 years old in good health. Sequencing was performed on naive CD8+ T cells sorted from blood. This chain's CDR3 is CASSQEGIGGAYSFNYGYTF. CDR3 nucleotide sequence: TGTGCCAGCAGCCAAGAGGGCATCGGGGGGGCCTACTCTTTTAACTATGGCTACACCTTC.